Sequencing of this T cell receptor beta chain was carried out in a study of blood T cell repertoires in COVID-19. Across the whole study: Samples taken during acute and convalescent COVID-19 were collected in the United States, Italy and Spain.

Profiled with immunoSEQ multiplex PCR; TCRdb holds only in-frame clones, not every one. The sample has about 180,000 clones, 80% seen once. With 3 bases removed from V and 9 bases from J, the gap between germline ends came to 16 bases. The CDR3 totals 14 residues. CDR1 and CDR2 from the germline V gene are SGHNT and YYREEE (reference sequence). Material for sequencing was PBMCs or T cells enriched from blood (not recorded which). V gene TRBV5-4 combines with J gene TRBJ2-1; maybe TRBD2 (5 bases). The origin of this receptor is a man in his 60s who had been exposed to COVID-19. The CDR3 bases are TGTGCCAGCAGCTCGCCTGGGGAGAGATCTGAGCAGTTCTTC. The encoded protein is CASSSPGERSEQFF.